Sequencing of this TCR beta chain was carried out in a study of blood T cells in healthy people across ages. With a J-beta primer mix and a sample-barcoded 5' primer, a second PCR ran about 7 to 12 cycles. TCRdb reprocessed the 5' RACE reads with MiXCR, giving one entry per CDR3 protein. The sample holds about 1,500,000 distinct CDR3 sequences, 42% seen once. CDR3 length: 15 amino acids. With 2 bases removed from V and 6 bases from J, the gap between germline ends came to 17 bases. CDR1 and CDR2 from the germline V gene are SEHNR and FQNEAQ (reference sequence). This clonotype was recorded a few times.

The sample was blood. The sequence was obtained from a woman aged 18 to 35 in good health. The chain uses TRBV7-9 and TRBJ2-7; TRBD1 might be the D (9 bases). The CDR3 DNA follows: TGTGCCAGCAGCTTACTGGCGGGGGGACAGGGCGAGCAGTACTTC. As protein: CASSLLAGGQGEQYF.